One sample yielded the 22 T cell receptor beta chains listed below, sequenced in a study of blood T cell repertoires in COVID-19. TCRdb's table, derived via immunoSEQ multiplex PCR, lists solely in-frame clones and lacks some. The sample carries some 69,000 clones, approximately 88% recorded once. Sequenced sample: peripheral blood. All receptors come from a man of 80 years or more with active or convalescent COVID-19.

The CDR3 sequence: CASSIGTHNTEAFF. As DNA, the CDR3 is TGTGCCAGTAGTATCGGGACACATAACACTGAAGCTTTCTTT. The genes are TRBV19 and TRBJ1-1; D is possibly TRBD1 (6 bases). V lost 3 bases and J 2 bases, leaving 10 bases between the germline ends. This CDR3 contains 14 residues. The germline V gene has CDR1 LNHDA and CDR2 SQIVND (reference sequence).

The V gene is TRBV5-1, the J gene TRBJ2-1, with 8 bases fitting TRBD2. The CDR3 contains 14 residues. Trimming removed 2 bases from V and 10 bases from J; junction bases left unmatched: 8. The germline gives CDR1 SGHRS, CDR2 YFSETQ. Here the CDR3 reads CASSLTAGVGEQFF. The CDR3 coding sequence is TGCGCCAGCAGCTTAACAGCGGGAGTTGGGGAGCAGTTCTTC.

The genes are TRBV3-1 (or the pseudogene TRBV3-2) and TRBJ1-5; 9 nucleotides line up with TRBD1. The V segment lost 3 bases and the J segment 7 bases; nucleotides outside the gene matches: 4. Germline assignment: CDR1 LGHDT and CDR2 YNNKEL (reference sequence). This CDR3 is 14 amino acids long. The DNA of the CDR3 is TGTGCCAGCAGCCAGGGGACAGGGAGCCAGCCCCAGCATTTT. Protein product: CASSQGTGSQPQHF.

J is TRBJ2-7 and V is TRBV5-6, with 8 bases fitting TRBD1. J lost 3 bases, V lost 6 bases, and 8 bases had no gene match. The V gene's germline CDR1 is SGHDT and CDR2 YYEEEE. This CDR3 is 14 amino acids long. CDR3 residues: CASIKGQGRYEQYF. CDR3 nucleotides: TGTGCCAGCATTAAAGGACAGGGACGCTACGAGCAGTACTTC.

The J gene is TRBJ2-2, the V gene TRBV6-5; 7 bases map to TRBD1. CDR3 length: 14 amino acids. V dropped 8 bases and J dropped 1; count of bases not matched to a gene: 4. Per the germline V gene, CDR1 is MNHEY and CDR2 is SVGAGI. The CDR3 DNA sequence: TGTGCCAGCGGTCGACAGGGGAACACCGGGGAGCTGTTTTTT. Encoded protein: CASGRQGNTGELFF.

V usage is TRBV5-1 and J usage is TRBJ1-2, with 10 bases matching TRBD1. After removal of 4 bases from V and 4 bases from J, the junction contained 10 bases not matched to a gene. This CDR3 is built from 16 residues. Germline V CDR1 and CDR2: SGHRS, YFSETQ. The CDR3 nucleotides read TGCGCCAGCAGCCCGACAGGGGGCCTTGTTGGCTATGGCTACACCTTC. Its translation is CASSPTGGLVGYGYTF.

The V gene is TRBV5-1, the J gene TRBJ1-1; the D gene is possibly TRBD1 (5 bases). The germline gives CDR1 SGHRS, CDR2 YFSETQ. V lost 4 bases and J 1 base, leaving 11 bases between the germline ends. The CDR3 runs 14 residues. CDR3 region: CASSAGLPNTEAFF. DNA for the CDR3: TGCGCCAGCAGCGCAGGGTTGCCGAACACTGAAGCTTTCTTT. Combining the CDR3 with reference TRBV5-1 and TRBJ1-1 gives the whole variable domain KAGVTQTPRYLIKTRGQQVTLSCSPISGHRSVSWYQQTPGQGLQFLFEYFSETQRNKGNFPGRFSGRQFSNSRSEMNVSTLELGDSALYLCASSAGLPNTEAFFGQGTRLTVV.

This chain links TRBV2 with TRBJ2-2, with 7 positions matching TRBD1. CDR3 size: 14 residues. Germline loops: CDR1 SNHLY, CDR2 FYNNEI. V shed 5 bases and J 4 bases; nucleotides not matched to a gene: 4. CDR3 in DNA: TGTGCCAGCAGTCGCGACAGGGCCACCGGGGAGCTGTTTTTT. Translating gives CASSRDRATGELFF.

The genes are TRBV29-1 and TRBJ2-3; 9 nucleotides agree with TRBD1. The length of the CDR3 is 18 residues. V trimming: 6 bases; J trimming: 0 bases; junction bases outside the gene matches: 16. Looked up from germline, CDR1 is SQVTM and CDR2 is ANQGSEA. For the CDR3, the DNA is TGCAGCGTGGAACAGACAGGGGGAAACTCCGGTAGCACAGATACGCAGTATTTT. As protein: CSVEQTGGNSGSTDTQYF.

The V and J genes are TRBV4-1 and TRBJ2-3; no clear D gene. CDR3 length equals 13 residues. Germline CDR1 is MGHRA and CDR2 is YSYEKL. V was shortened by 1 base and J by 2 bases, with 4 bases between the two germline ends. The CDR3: CASSQGATDTQYF. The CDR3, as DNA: TGCGCCAGCAGCCAAGGGGCCACAGATACGCAGTATTTT.

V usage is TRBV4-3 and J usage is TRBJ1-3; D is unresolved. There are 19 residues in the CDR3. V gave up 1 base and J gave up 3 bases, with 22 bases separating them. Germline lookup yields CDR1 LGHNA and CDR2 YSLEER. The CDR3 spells CASSQGASGYRGYGNTIYF. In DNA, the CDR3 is TGCGCCAGCAGCCAAGGGGCGTCGGGGTATAGAGGCTATGGAAACACCATATATTTT.

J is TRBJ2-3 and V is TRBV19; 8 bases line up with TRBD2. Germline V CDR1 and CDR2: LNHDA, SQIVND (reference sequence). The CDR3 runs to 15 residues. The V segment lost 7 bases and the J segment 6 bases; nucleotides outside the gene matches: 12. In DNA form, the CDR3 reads TGTGCCAGTACCACCTCCCTCCGCGGGAGGGATACGCAGTATTTT. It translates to CASTTSLRGRDTQYF.

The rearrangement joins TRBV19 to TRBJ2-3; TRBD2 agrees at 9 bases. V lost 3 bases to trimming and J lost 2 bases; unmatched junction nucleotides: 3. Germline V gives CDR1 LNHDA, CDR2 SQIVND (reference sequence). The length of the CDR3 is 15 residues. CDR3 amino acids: CASSIQRGATDTQYF. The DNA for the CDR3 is TGTGCCAGTAGTATCCAGCGGGGGGCCACAGATACGCAGTATTTT.

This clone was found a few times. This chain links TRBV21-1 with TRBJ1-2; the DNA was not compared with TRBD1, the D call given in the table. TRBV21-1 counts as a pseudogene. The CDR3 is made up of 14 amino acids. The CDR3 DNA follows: TGTGCCAGCACCGACAGGGGCCATAACTATGGCTACACCTTC. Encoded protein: CASTDRGHNYGYTF.

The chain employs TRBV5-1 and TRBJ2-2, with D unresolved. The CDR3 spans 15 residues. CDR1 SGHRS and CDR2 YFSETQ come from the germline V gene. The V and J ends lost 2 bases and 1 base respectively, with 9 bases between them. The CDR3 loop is CASSLQYENTGELFF. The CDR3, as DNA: TGCGCCAGCAGCTTACAGTATGAGAACACCGGGGAGCTGTTTTTT. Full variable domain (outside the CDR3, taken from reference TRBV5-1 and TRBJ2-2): KAGVTQTPRYLIKTRGQQVTLSCSPISGHRSVSWYQQTPGQGLQFLFEYFSETQRNKGNFPGRFSGRQFSNSRSEMNVSTLELGDSALYLCASSLQYENTGELFFGEGSRLTVL.

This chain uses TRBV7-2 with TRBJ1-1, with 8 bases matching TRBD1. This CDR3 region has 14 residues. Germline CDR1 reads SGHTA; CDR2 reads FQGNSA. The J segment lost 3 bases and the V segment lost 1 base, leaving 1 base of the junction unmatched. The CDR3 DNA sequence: TGTGCCAGCAGCTTAGGACAGGGGCACACTGAAGCTTTCTTT. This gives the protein CASSLGQGHTEAFF.

The CDR3 reads CASSLSIAGGLQETQYF. CDR3 sequence (DNA): TGTGCCAGCAGCTTGTCCATAGCGGGGGGACTACAAGAGACCCAGTACTTC. V usage is TRBV5-4 and J usage is TRBJ2-5; 10 bases are a match to TRBD2. Looked up from germline, CDR1 is SGHNT and CDR2 is YYREEE (reference sequence). The CDR3 totals 17 residues. J gave up 2 bases and V 1 base, and 8 bases lay outside the gene matches.

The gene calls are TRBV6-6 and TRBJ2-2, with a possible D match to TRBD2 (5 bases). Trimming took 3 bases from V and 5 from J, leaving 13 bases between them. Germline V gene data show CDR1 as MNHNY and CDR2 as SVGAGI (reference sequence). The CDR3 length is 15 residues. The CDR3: CASSYLRGNTGELFF. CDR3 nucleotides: TGTGCCAGCAGTTATCTCAGAGGGAATACCGGGGAGCTGTTTTTT.

CDR3 residues: CASTYSNQPQHF. The DNA of the CDR3 is TGTGCCAGCACCTATAGCAATCAGCCCCAGCATTTT. The chain uses TRBV28 and TRBJ1-5; D is unresolved. The V end lost 7 bases, the J end lost 0 bases, and 4 bases lay between the germline ends. The CDR3 is 12 amino acids. Germline assignment: CDR1 MDHEN and CDR2 SYDVKM.

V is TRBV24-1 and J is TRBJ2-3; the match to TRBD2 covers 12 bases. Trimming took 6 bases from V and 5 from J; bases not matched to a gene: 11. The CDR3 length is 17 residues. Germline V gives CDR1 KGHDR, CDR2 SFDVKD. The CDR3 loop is CATSPGILAGGRDTQYF. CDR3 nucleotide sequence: TGTGCCACCAGTCCAGGTATCCTAGCGGGGGGGCGAGATACGCAGTATTTT.

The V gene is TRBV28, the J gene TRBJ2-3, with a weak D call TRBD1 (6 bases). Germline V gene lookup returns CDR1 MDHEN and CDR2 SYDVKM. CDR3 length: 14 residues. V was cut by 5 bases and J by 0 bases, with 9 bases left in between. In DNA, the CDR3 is TGTGCCAGCAGTAGAGGGACAAGCACAGATACGCAGTATTTT. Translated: CASSRGTSTDTQYF.

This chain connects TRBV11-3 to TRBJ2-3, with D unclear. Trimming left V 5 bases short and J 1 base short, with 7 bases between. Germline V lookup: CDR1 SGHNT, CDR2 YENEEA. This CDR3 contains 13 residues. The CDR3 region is CASSPRRTDTQYF. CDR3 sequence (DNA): TGTGCCAGCAGCCCGCGGCGCACAGATACGCAGTATTTT.